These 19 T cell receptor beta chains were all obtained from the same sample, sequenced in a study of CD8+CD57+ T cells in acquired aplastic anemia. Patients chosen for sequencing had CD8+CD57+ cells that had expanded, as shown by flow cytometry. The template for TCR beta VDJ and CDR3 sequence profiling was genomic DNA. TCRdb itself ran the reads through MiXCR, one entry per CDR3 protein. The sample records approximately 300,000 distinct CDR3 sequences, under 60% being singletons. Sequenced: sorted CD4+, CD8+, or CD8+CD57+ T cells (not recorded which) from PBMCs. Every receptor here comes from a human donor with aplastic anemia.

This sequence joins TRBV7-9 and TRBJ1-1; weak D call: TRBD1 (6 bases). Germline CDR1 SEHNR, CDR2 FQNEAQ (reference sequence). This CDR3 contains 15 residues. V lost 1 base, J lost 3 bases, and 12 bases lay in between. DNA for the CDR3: TGTGCCAGCAGCTTAGGGACAGACAGGTACACTGAAGCTTTCTTT. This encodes CASSLGTDRYTEAFF.

The CDR3 DNA reads TGTGCCAGCAGCTTAACAGGGGCAAGGTTCTACACCTTC. This sequence encodes CASSLTGARFYTF. The chain has TRBV7-2 and TRBJ1-2, with TRBD1 matching 7 bases. This CDR3 contains 13 residues. V trimming: 2 bases; J trimming: 10 bases; junction bases outside the gene matches: 7. Germline CDR1 reads SGHTA; CDR2 reads FQGNSA.

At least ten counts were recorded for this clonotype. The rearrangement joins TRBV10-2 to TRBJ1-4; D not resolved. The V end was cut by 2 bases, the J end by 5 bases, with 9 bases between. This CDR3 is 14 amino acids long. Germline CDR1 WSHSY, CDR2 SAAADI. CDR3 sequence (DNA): TGCGCCAGCAGTGAGACTCCCCTCAATGAAAAACTGTTTTTT. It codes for CASSETPLNEKLFF.

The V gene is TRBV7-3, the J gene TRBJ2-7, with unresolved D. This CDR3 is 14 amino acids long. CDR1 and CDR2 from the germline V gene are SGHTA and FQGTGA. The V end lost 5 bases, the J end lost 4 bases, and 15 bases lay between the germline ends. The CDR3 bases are TGTGCCAGCAGCACGACCCTGGCCCCTTACGAGCAGTACTTC. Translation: CASSTTLAPYEQYF.

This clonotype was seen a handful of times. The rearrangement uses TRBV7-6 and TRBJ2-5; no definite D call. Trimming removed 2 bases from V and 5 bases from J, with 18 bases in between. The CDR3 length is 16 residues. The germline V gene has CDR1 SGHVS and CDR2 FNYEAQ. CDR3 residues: CASSLYENSRWETQYF. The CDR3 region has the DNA TGTGCCAGCAGCTTATACGAAAACTCTCGGTGGGAGACCCAGTACTTC.

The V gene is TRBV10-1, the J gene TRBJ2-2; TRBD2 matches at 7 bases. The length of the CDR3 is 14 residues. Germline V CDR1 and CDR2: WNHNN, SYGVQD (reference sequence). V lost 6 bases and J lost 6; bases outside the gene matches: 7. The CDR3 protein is CASSFLRGSGELFF. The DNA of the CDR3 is TGCGCCAGCAGCTTCTTGCGGGGGTCCGGGGAGCTGTTTTTT.

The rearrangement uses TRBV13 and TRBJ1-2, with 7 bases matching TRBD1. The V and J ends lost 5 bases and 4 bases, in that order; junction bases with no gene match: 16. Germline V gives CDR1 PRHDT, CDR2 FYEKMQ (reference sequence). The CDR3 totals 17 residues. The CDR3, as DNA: TGTGCCAGCAGCGGCAAAAATACAGGGGAGGTTTCCTATGGCTACACCTTC. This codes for CASSGKNTGEVSYGYTF.

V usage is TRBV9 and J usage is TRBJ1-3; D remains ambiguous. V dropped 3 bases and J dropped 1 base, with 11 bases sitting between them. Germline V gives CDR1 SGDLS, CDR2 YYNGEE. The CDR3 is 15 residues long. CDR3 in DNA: TGTGCCAGCAGCGGACGAGGGCTATCTGGAAACACCATATATTTT. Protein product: CASSGRGLSGNTIYF.

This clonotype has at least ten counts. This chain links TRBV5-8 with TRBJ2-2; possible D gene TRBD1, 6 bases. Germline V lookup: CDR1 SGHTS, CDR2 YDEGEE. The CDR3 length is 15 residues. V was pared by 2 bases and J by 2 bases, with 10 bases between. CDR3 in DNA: TGTGCCAGCAGCTTACAGGGAGTAAACACCGGGGAGCTGTTTTTT. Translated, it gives CASSLQGVNTGELFF.

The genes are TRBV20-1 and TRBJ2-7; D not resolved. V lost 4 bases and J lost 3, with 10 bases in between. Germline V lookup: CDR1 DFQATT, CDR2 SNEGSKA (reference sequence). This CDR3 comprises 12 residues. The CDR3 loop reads CSAIGQNYEQYF. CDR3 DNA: TGCAGTGCTATCGGCCAGAACTACGAGCAGTACTTC.

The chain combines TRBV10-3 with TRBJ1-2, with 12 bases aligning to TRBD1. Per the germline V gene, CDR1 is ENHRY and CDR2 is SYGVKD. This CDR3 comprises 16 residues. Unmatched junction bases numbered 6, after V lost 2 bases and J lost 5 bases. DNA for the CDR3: TGTGCCATCAGTGAGCCGGGACAGGGGGCATGGTATGGCTACACCTTC. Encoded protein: CAISEPGQGAWYGYTF.

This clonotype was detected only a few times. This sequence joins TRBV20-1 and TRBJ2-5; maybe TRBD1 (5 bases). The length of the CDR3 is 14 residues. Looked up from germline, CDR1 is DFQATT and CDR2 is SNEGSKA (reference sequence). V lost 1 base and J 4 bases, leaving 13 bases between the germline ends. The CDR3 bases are TGCAGTGCTAGAGCGCGCAGGGTGGGAGAGACCCAGTACTTC. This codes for CSARARRVGETQYF.

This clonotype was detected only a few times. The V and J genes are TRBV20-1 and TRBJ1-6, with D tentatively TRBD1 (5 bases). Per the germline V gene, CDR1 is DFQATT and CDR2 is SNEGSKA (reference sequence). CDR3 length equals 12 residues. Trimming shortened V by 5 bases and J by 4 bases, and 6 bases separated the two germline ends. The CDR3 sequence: CSAGQYNSPLHF. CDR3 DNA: TGCAGTGCTGGACAATATAATTCACCCCTCCACTTT.

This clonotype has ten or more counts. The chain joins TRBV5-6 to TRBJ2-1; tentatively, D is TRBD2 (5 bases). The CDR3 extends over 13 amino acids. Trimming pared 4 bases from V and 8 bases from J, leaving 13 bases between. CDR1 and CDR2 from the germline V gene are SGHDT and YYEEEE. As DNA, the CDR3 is TGTGCCAGCAGCACGACTACTAGGTATGAGCAGTTCTTC. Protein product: CASSTTTRYEQFF.

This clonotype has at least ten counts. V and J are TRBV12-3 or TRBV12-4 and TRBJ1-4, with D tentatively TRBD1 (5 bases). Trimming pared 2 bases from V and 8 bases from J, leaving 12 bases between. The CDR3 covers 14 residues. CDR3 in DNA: TGTGCCAGCAGTTTAAAGGACAATTGGGAAAAACTGTTTTTT. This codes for CASSLKDNWEKLFF.

The DNA for the CDR3 is TGTGCCAGTAGTCCAGGGGGTGCCTATAATTCACCCCTCCACTTT. Translation gives CASSPGGAYNSPLHF. The V and J genes are TRBV19 and TRBJ1-6; 7 nucleotides line up with TRBD1. Germline V gives CDR1 LNHDA, CDR2 SQIVND (reference sequence). Trimming removed 5 bases from V and 2 bases from J; junction bases left unmatched: 3. This CDR3 spans 15 amino acids.

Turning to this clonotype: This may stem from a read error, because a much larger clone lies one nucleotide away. CDR3 residues: CASTPRGRLANGQETQHF. The CDR3 DNA follows: TGTGCCAGCACCCCCCGAGGTCGGCTAGCTAATGGGCAAGAGACCCAGCACTTC. This rearrangement joins TRBV25-1 to TRBJ2-5, with D possibly matching TRBD2 (5 bases). This CDR3 is 18 amino acids long. Looked up from germline, CDR1 is MGHDK and CDR2 is SYGVNS.

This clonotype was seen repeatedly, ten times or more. This chain's CDR3 is CASSENGQSQETQYF. The CDR3 nucleotides read TGTGCCAGCAGTGAAAATGGGCAGTCCCAAGAGACCCAGTACTTC. The rearrangement links TRBV2 to TRBJ2-5; D uncertain. The CDR3 has 15 amino acids. Germline V gene lookup returns CDR1 SNHLY and CDR2 FYNNEI. V dropped 2 bases and J dropped 1 base, with 11 bases sitting between them.

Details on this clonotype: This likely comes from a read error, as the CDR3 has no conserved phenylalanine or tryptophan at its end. The CDR3, as DNA: TGTGCCAGCAGCTCACACGAAATTTCCTATGGCTACACCCTC. Its translation is CASSSHEISYGYTL. The V gene is TRBV7-9, the J gene TRBJ1-2; D is unclear. This CDR3 comprises 14 residues. Per germline, CDR1 SEHNR and CDR2 FQNEAQ (reference sequence). Trimming stripped 4 bases from V and 4 bases from J, with 13 bases between.